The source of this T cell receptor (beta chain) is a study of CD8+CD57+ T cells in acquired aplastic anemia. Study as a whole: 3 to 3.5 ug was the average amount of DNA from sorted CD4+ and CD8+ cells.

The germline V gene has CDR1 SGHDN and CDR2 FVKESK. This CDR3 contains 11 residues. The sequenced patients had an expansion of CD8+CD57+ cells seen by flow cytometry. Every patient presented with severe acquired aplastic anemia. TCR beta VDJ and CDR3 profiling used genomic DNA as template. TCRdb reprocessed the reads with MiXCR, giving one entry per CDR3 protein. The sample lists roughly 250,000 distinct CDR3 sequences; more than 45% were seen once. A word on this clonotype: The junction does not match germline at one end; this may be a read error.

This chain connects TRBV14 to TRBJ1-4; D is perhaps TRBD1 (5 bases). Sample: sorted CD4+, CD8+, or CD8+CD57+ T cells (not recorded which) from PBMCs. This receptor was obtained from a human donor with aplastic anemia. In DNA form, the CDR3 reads TGTGCCAGCAGCCTCGGGACGGGGGTGCTTTTT. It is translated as CASSLGTGVLF.